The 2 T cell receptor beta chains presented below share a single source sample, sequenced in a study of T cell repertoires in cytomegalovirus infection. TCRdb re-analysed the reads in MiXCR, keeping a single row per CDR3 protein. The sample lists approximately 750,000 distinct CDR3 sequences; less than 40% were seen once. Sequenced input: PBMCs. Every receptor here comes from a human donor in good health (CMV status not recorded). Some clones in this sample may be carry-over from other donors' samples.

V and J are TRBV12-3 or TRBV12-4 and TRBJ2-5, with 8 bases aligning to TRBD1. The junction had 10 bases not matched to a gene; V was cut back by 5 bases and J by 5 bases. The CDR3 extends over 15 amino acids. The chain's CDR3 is CASSPDRGRGETQYF. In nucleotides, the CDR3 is TGTGCCAGCAGTCCCGACAGGGGAAGAGGGGAGACCCAGTACTTC.

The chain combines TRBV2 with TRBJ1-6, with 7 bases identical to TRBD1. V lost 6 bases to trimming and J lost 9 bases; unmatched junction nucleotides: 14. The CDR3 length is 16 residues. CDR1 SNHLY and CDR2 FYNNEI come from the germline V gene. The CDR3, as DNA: TGTGCCAGCAGCCCCAATGCAGGGGGTAGAGGTTCACCCCTCCACTTT. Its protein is CASSPNAGGRGSPLHF.